These 4 T cell receptor beta chains were all obtained from the same sample, sequenced in a study of T cell responses to AZD1222 COVID-19 vaccine. Produced via immunoSEQ multiplex PCR; TCRdb's table is partial and in-frame only. The sample comprises 180,000 or so clones, roughly 94% of which are singletons, and about 0.6% rests with the top ten. The source material was peripheral blood, sampled on day 0 of AZD1222 vaccination. The receptor set was obtained from an adult in good health.

The chain uses TRBV2 and TRBJ2-5; TRBD2 matches at 7 bases. The V segment lost 2 bases and the J segment 1 base; nucleotides outside the gene matches: 4. CDR1 and CDR2 (germline): SNHLY, FYNNEI. This CDR3 has 15 amino acids. CDR3 sequence reads: CASSEWGGPQETQYF. CDR3 DNA: TGTGCCAGCAGTGAATGGGGAGGGCCCCAAGAGACCCAGTACTTC.

The chain employs TRBV30 and TRBJ1-5, with 8 nucleotides matching TRBD1. After removal of 3 bases from V and 5 bases from J, the junction contained 15 bases not matched to a gene. The CDR3 totals 17 residues. The germline CDR1 and CDR2 sequences are GTSNPN and SVGIG (reference sequence). DNA of the CDR3: TGTGCCTGGAGCGTCGAAACTTGGACAGGGACCCATCAGCCCCAGCATTTT. Its translation: CAWSVETWTGTHQPQHF.

The genes are TRBV28 and TRBJ2-5; D possibly corresponds to TRBD2 (5 bases). The J call is in doubt because the DNA end fits TRBJ2-7 better. The CDR3 is 16 amino acids. The V gene's germline CDR1 is MDHEN and CDR2 SYDVKM. The CDR3: CAIASGLRSSSYEQYF. CDR3 in DNA: TGTGCCATCGCGTCCGGACTCCGCTCATCCTCCTACGAGCAGTACTTC.

V and J are TRBV18 and TRBJ1-1; possible D gene TRBD1, 5 bases. CDR1 and CDR2 (germline): KGHSH, LQKENI. The CDR3 is 14 amino acids. Trimming shortened V by 0 bases and J by 11 bases, and 16 bases separated the two germline ends. The CDR3: CASSPPAGIGRAFF. CDR3 DNA sequence: TGTGCCAGCTCACCACCAGCAGGGATTGGGCGGGCTTTCTTT.